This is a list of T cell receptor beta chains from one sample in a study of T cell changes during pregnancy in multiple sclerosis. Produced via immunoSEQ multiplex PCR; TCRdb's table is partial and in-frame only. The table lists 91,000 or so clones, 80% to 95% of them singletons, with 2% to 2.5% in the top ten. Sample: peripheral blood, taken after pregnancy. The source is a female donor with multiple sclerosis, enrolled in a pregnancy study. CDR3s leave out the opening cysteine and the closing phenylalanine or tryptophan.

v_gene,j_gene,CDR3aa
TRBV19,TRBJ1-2,ASRGEARSPGGYT
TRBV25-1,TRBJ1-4,ASREDRGFSANEKLF
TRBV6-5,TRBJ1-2,ASVGGGEGYT
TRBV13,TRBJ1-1,ASCSGGRWEAF
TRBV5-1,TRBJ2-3,ASSLAGQKDTQY
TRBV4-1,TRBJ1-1,ASSPGTGVFVGTEAF
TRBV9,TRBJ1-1,ASSVSGGTEAF
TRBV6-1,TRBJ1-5,ASSGQGWASNQPQH
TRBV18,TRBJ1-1,ASSLGSRVFKTEAF
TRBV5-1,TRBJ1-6,ASSLQQGSLH
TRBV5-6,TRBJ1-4,ASSWRTELNEKLF
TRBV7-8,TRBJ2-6,ASTTGTGANVLT
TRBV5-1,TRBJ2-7,ASSLLKSQGGVYEQY
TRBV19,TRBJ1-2,ASSRGQSPYGYT
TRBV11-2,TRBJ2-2,ASSLVSDTGELF
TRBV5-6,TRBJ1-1,ASNLEGLSEAF
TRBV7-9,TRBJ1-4,ASSPGVNEKLF
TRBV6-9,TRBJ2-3,ASSSSADTQY
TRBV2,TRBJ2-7,ASSVGGVSYEQY
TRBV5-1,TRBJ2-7,ASSFSTGSLEQY
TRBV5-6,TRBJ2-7,ASSLSQGTDEQY
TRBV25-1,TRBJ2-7,ASSEYRGTYEQY
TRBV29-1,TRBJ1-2,SVTPGGRGYT
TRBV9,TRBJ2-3,ASSVNLALDTQY
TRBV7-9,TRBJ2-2,ASSLAGLGTGELF